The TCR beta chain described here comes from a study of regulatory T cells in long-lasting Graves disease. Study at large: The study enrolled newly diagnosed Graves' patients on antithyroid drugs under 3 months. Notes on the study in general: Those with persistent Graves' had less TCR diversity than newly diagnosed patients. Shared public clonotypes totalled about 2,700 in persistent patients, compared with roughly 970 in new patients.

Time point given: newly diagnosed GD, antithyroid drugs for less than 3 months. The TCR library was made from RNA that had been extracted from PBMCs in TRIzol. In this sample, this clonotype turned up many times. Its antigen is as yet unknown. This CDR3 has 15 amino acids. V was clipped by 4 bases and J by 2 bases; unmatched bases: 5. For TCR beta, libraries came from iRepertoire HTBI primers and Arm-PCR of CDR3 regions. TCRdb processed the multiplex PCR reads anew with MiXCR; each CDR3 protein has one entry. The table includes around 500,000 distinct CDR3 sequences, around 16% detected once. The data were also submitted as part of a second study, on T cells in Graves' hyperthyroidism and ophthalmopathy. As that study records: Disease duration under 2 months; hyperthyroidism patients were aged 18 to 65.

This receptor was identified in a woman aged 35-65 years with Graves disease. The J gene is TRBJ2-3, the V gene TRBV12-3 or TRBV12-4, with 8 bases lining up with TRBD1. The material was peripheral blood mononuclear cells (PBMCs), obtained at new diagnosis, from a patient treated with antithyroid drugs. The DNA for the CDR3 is TGTGCCAGCAGTTCAAACAGGGGGACCACAGATACGCAGTATTTT. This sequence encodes CASSSNRGTTDTQYF.